This is a list of T cell receptor beta chains from one sample in a study of blood T cell repertoires in COVID-19. The data were produced by immunoSEQ multiplex PCR, yet TCRdb's version contains in-frame clones alone and is incomplete. The sample contains roughly 140,000 clones, roughly 84% of which appear only once. What was sequenced was peripheral blood. Receptor source: a human donor in a cohort sampled during active COVID-19. Each CDR3 is given with its conserved first and last residue. The D gene is left open where the match is weak. Clone size is given for some rows only: seen once, a few or many times, or a class if the clone is expanded.

CDR3 DNA	CDR3 protein	V gene	J gene	clone size	D gene
TGTGCTAGCAGCCCTAGCGGGGGGGCCTATTACAATGAGCAGTTCTTC	CASSPSGGAYYNEQFF	TRBV7-7	TRBJ2-1	few	TRBD2
TGTGCCACCAGCGCCCGTGGAGGGGTTGAAGCTTTCTTT	CATSARGGVEAFF	TRBV15	TRBJ1-1	-	-
TGTGCCAGTTGTCCGGGACACGCACCTTCTGGGGCCAACGTCCTGACTTTC	CASCPGHAPSGANVLTF	TRBV27	TRBJ2-6	-	-
TGTGCCAGCAGTGAAGTTCAGTATAATTCACCCCTCCACTTT	CASSEVQYNSPLHF	TRBV6-1	TRBJ1-6	-	-
TGTGCCAGCAGCGCCAAGGGACAGGGAGATTCACCCCTCCACTTT	CASSAKGQGDSPLHF	TRBV9	TRBJ1-6	-	TRBD1
TGTGCCAGCAGCCTTTCGGGGGGGCAGAATGAGCAGTTCTTC	CASSLSGGQNEQFF	TRBV11-2	TRBJ2-1	-	TRBD2
TGTGCCAGCAGCCATTACAGCTTGAAGTCTGGAAACACCATATATTTT	CASSHYSLKSGNTIYF	TRBV11-2	TRBJ1-3	-	-
TGCGCCAGCAGTAACCAGGGGGCAGGCGAGCAGTACTTC	CASSNQGAGEQYF	TRBV10-1	TRBJ2-7	-	TRBD1
TGTGCCAGCAGCAAGGGGTTCGTGGGAGGGATGAACACTGAAGCTTTCTTT	CASSKGFVGGMNTEAFF	TRBV21-1	TRBJ1-1	-	-
TGTGCCAGCAGCTCGGGACAGTTAACTAATGAAAAACTGTTTTTT	CASSSGQLTNEKLFF	TRBV7-9	TRBJ1-4	-	TRBD1
TGTGCCAGCAGCGTAGGTGACAGATCGAACACCGGGGAGCTGTTTTTT	CASSVGDRSNTGELFF	TRBV9	TRBJ2-2	-	-
TGCGCCAGCAGCTTGGCCGGCGGGGCCGGGGAAAAACTGTTTTTT	CASSLAGGAGEKLFF	TRBV5-1	TRBJ1-4	-	-
TGCGCCAGCAGCCAAGAACGGGTCTCTAATCGGGAGACCCAGTACTTC	CASSQERVSNRETQYF	TRBV4-1	TRBJ2-5	-	-
TGTGCCAGCAGCGAGGACAGGCGGAATGAGCAGTTCTTC	CASSEDRRNEQFF	TRBV14	TRBJ2-1	-	TRBD1
TGTGCCAGTACCCGACAGGGGAATTCACCCCTCCACTTT	CASTRQGNSPLHF	TRBV19	TRBJ1-6	few	TRBD1
TGTGCCAGCAACCGGGACAGGGGCACTGAAGCTTTCTTT	CASNRDRGTEAFF	TRBV2	TRBJ1-1	few	TRBD1
TGTGCCAGCAGCATTCAGGCAGGGGAGCCCCAGCATTTT	CASSIQAGEPQHF	TRBV7-2	TRBJ1-5	-	-
TGTGCCAGTAGTAAGGCAGGGTTGTCCTCCTACGAGCAGTACTTC	CASSKAGLSSYEQYF	TRBV19	TRBJ2-7	once	-
TGTGCCAGCAGGCCACAGGGGATGAATTCACCCCTCCACTTT	CASRPQGMNSPLHF	TRBV6-5	TRBJ1-6	few	TRBD1
TGCAGCGTCCGGACAGGGAACTATAATTCACCCCTCCACTTT	CSVRTGNYNSPLHF	TRBV29-1	TRBJ1-6	few	TRBD1
TGTGCCAGTAGTACGGGACAGTCTAGCACTGAAGCTTTCTTT	CASSTGQSSTEAFF	TRBV19	TRBJ1-1	-	TRBD1
TGTGCCAGCAGCTTCGGGGGGCCGGTTAATTCACCCCTCCACTTT	CASSFGGPVNSPLHF	TRBV9	TRBJ1-6	-	-
TGTGCCAGCAGCTTGGCAACTTACGAGCAGTACTTC	CASSLATYEQYF	TRBV5-6	TRBJ2-7	-	-
TGTGCCAGCAGTTTATATTCAGGGAACCTGAAAGCTTTCTTT	CASSLYSGNLKAFF	TRBV28	TRBJ1-1	-	-
TGTGCCAGCAGCTTAGTCGGGAGCGGGGCGGGGAATGAGCAGTTCTTC	CASSLVGSGAGNEQFF	TRBV7-6	TRBJ2-1	-	TRBD2
TGCAGTGCTAGTCCTTCCAGGGCCAATTCACCCCTCCACTTT	CSASPSRANSPLHF	TRBV20-1	TRBJ1-6	-	-
TGTGCCAGCAGTGAAGATCCTAGGAAGTATTTT	CASSEDPRKYF	TRBV6-1	TRBJ2-3	-	-
TGTGCCAGCAGCGCCATACCGGGACAGCTGATAGATACGCAGTATTTT	CASSAIPGQLIDTQYF	TRBV11-3	TRBJ2-3	once	TRBD1
TGTGCCAGCAGTTTACAGGGCCCAGATACGCAGTATTTT	CASSLQGPDTQYF	TRBV12-3/TRBV12-4	TRBJ2-3	-	-
TGTGCCAGCAGCGGACAAGGTCCCCTTTCGTACAATGAGCAGTTCTTC	CASSGQGPLSYNEQFF	TRBV27	TRBJ2-1	-	-
TGTGCCAGCAGCCGAGATGGACAGGGACGATATGGCTACACCTTC	CASSRDGQGRYGYTF	TRBV9	TRBJ1-2	-	TRBD1
TGCGCCAGCACACGGGTTGAGGGCGGAAAGCAGTACTTC	CASTRVEGGKQYF	TRBV10-2	TRBJ2-7	-	-
TGTGCCAGCAGCTTTACAGGGGCCAACTCTGGAAACACCATATATTTT	CASSFTGANSGNTIYF	TRBV5-8	TRBJ1-3	-	TRBD1
TGTGCCAGCCTAGGGGGCGGTGAGTCTTATGGCTACACCTTC	CASLGGGESYGYTF	TRBV3-1/TRBV3-2	TRBJ1-2	once	TRBD1
TGTGCCAGCAGCCAAGGGGCTCCGGGGGCCTACAATGAGCAGTTCTTC	CASSQGAPGAYNEQFF	TRBV3-1/TRBV3-2	TRBJ2-1	-	-
TGTGCCAGCAGCTTATCGTGGATGGCGGCCTCCTACGAGCAGTACTTC	CASSLSWMAASYEQYF	TRBV11-2	TRBJ2-7	-	-
TGCGCCAGCAGCCCTGACAGACACTCTGGAAACACCATATATTTT	CASSPDRHSGNTIYF	TRBV5-1	TRBJ1-3	-	-
TGTGCCAGCAGCTTGCCGGGGGACAGCTACAATGAGCAGTTCTTC	CASSLPGDSYNEQFF	TRBV7-9	TRBJ2-1	-	-
TGTGCCATCTCAGGTTCGACGACAGGGTCCGGGGAGCCCCAGCATTTT	CAISGSTTGSGEPQHF	TRBV10-3	TRBJ1-5	-	TRBD1
TGCGCCAGCAGTCTCAGGCCCCAGGGGGAGACCCAGTACTTC	CASSLRPQGETQYF	TRBV5-1	TRBJ2-5	-	-
TGTGCCACGGGGGGAGGACAGGGAGAGGGTGGCTACACCTTC	CATGGGQGEGGYTF	TRBV10-3	TRBJ1-2	few	TRBD1
TGCGCCAGCAGTCAATCCGATGACGGAATCCTGAGGACTGAAGCTTTCTTT	CASSQSDDGILRTEAFF	TRBV23-1	TRBJ1-1	-	-
TGTGCCAGCAGTACAGCAACAGGGTTGGAGCTGTTTTTT	CASSTATGLELFF	TRBV6-5	TRBJ2-2	-	-
TGTGCCAGCAGCCCCTTGACAGGGGGACATGGCTACACCTTC	CASSPLTGGHGYTF	TRBV7-9	TRBJ1-2	-	TRBD1
TGTGCCAGCAGGTTAACTAGCTCCAGTGAGCAGTTCTTC	CASRLTSSSEQFF	TRBV11-3	TRBJ2-1	-	-
TGCGCCAGCAGCCCCGAGGGGGCTGGAAACACCATATATTTT	CASSPEGAGNTIYF	TRBV5-1	TRBJ1-3	few	-